The 27 T cell receptor beta chains given below trace back to one sample, sequenced in a study of T-cell reconstitution after alpha-beta-depleted transplantation in children. The library targeted TCRbeta and was prepared with unique molecular identifiers. TCRdb processed the PCR reads anew with MiXCR; each CDR3 protein has one entry. The sample lists roughly 120,000 distinct CDR3 sequences, 20% to 25% occurring once. The sample in question was PBMCs, mostly from graft donor cells, obtained 180 days after TCRalphabeta/CD19-depleted stem cell transplant. Receptors were obtained from a male patient aged 2-9 years who had a stem cell transplant for chronic granulomatous disease, so the T cells may come from the graft donor.

In this sample, this clonotype turned up many times. The chain links TRBV5-6 to TRBJ2-1; D may be TRBD1 (6 bases). V gave up 4 bases and J gave up 0 bases, with 14 bases separating them. The CDR3 sequence is 16 residues long. The germline gives CDR1 SGHDT, CDR2 YYEEEE. This CDR3 is CASSLLQGISYNEQFF. The CDR3, as DNA: TGTGCCAGCAGCCTATTACAGGGAATCTCCTACAATGAGCAGTTCTTC. Full variable domain (missing parts from reference TRBV5-6 and TRBJ2-1): DAGVTQSPTHLIKTRGQQVTLRCSPKSGHDTVSWYQQALGQGPQFIFQYYEEEERQRGNFPDRFSGHQFPNYSSELNVNALLLGDSALYLCASSLLQGISYNEQFFGPGTRLTVL.

This clonotype was observed many times. J is TRBJ2-7 and V is TRBV12-3 or TRBV12-4, with 9 positions matching TRBD2. Trimming cost V 3 bases and J 6 bases; bases outside gene matches: 3. CDR3 length: 13 amino acids. CDR3 sequence: CASSFRGGAEQYF. The CDR3 nucleotides read TGTGCCAGCAGTTTTCGCGGGGGGGCCGAGCAGTACTTC.

This clonotype appeared many times. The gene calls are TRBV7-8 and TRBJ2-7; D uncertain. This CDR3 contains 14 residues. Germline-derived CDR1 and CDR2 are SGHVS and FQNEAQ. V lost 5 bases, J lost 0 bases, and 11 bases lay in between. Here the CDR3 reads CASSPPSYSYEQYF. DNA for the CDR3: TGTGCCAGCAGCCCCCCCAGTTACTCCTACGAGCAGTACTTC.

This clonotype was seen at least ten times. V gene TRBV12-3 or TRBV12-4 combines with J gene TRBJ1-4; 7 bases agree with TRBD1. The CDR3 loop spans 13 amino acids. V was pared by 3 bases and J by 8 bases, with 3 bases of the junction left unmatched. The CDR3 DNA sequence: TGTGCCAGCAGTTTGGGGACAGTCGAAAAACTGTTTTTT. It translates to CASSLGTVEKLFF.

The chain uses TRBV7-9 and TRBJ2-7; unclear D gene. Germline V lookup: CDR1 SEHNR, CDR2 FQNEAQ (reference sequence). V shed 5 bases and J shed 3 bases, with 11 bases lying between them. This CDR3 contains 13 residues. Written as DNA, the CDR3 is TGTGCCAGCAGCCTTAGAGGTGGCTACGAGCAGTACTTC. Amino acids: CASSLRGGYEQYF.

This clonotype was picked up many times. The rearrangement links TRBV29-1 to TRBJ2-3, with 8 bases matching TRBD2. Germline CDR1 is SQVTM and CDR2 is ANQGSEA. The trim removed 1 base at V and 1 base at J, leaving 10 bases unmatched. CDR3 length: 17 amino acids. The CDR3: CSVEVGTRTARTDTQYF. Here the CDR3 DNA reads TGCAGCGTTGAAGTCGGGACTAGGACGGCGCGCACAGATACGCAGTATTTT.

This clonotype came up many times. The rearrangement uses TRBV20-1 and TRBJ1-5; D is perhaps TRBD1 (6 bases). The CDR3 loop spans 12 amino acids. The V end lost 7 bases, the J end lost 4 bases, and 11 bases lay between the germline ends. Germline V gives CDR1 DFQATT, CDR2 SNEGSKA (reference sequence). The CDR3 loop is CSVGGRNQPQHF. Here the CDR3 DNA reads TGCAGTGTAGGGGGACGGAATCAGCCCCAGCATTTT.

This clonotype was observed a single time. The chain is built from TRBV7-3 and TRBJ1-2, with 9 bases identical to TRBD1. The CDR3 is made up of 15 amino acids. The germline V gene has CDR1 SGHTA and CDR2 FQGTGA. V shed 2 bases, J shed 7 bases, and the junction held 8 bases outside the gene matches. CDR3 nucleotide sequence: TGTGCCAGCAGCTTAGGGACCGGGACAGGGTCTGGCTACACCTTC. Its protein is CASSLGTGTGSGYTF.

This clonotype was found many times. The rearrangement uses TRBV14 and TRBJ2-5, with D perhaps assigned TRBD1 or TRBD2 (8 bases each). Germline values: CDR1 SGHDN, CDR2 FVKESK. CDR3 length equals 19 residues. With 0 bases removed from V and 1 base from J, the gap between germline ends came to 21 bases. The CDR3 loop reads CASSQDRGRTGRFQETQYF. The CDR3 nucleotides read TGTGCCAGCAGCCAAGACCGCGGGAGGACAGGGAGATTCCAAGAGACCCAGTACTTC.

The chain uses TRBV27 and TRBJ2-1, with 9 bases matching TRBD2. CDR3 size: 15 residues. V was clipped by 6 bases and J by 5 bases; unmatched bases: 8. The germline V gene has CDR1 MNHEY and CDR2 SMNVEV (reference sequence). The CDR3 DNA reads as TGTGCCAGCAGCCAGAGGCTAGCGGGGAACAATGAGCAGTTCTTC. It translates to CASSQRLAGNNEQFF.

The chain links TRBV28 to TRBJ2-2; tentatively, D is TRBD1 (6 bases). In germline, CDR1 is MDHEN, CDR2 SYDVKM. Trimming left V 6 bases short and J 2 bases short, with 16 bases between. There are 16 residues in the CDR3. CDR3 region: CASSLVGQTNTGELFF. CDR3 bases: TGTGCCAGCAGCTTGGTCGGACAGACTAACACCGGGGAGCTGTTTTTT.

Ten or more counts support this clonotype. The gene calls are TRBV20-1 and TRBJ1-4; the match to TRBD1 covers 7 bases. V dropped 3 bases and J dropped 10; count of bases not matched to a gene: 8. Germline lookup yields CDR1 DFQATT and CDR2 SNEGSKA (reference sequence). This CDR3 spans 13 amino acids. CDR3 region: CSASGTDVGKLFF. The CDR3 DNA is TGCAGTGCTAGTGGGACAGATGTCGGAAAACTGTTTTTT.

In this sample, this clonotype turned up a few times. The chain carries TRBV7-2 and TRBJ2-7; no clear D gene. V lost 4 bases to trimming and J lost 0 bases, with 4 bases between them. This CDR3 contains 12 residues. From germline, CDR1 is SGHTA and CDR2 FQGNSA. This CDR3 reads CASSSFSYEQYF. DNA of the CDR3: TGTGCCAGCAGCTCTTTCTCCTACGAGCAGTACTTC.

The CDR3 loop reads CASSVAQNYEQYF. The CDR3 DNA sequence: TGTGCCAGCAGCGTAGCACAGAACTACGAGCAGTACTTC. The chain uses TRBV9 and TRBJ2-7; D is unresolved. This CDR3 is built from 13 residues. Trimming removed 0 bases from V and 3 bases from J, with 7 bases in between. Germline CDR1 and CDR2: SGDLS and YYNGEE.

CDR3 region: CASSLVVLGIYEQFF. CDR3 nucleotides: TGTGCCAGCAGTTTAGTAGTTTTGGGGATCTATGAGCAGTTCTTC. The genes are TRBV12-3 or TRBV12-4 and TRBJ2-1, with D unclear. V lost 1 base and J 8 bases, leaving 15 bases between the germline ends. The CDR3 is 15 amino acids.

The chain couples TRBV20-1 to TRBJ1-5; 7 bases fit TRBD1. The trim removed 6 bases at V and 0 bases at J, leaving 5 bases unmatched. The CDR3 is 14 residues long. CDR1 and CDR2 (germline): DFQATT, SNEGSKA (reference sequence). The CDR3: CSASTGFSNQPQHF. Here the CDR3 DNA reads TGCAGTGCGTCGACAGGGTTTAGCAATCAGCCCCAGCATTTT.

This clonotype came up a few times. This sequence joins TRBV29-1 and TRBJ1-4, with TRBD1 identical over 9 bases. The J segment lost 0 bases and the V segment lost 6 bases, leaving 17 bases of the junction unmatched. CDR3 length equals 19 residues. Germline assignment: CDR1 SQVTM and CDR2 ANQGSEA. In nucleotides, the CDR3 is TGCAGCGTCCGTCCCGGGACAGGGCGAGGGGCTGCAACTAATGAAAAACTGTTTTTT. Its protein product is CSVRPGTGRGAATNEKLFF.

This clonotype was seen more than once but under ten times. The chain recombines TRBV29-1 with TRBJ2-1, with D unresolved. V lost 2 bases to trimming and J lost 6 bases, with 8 bases between them. This CDR3 region has 12 residues. CDR1 is SQVTM and CDR2 is ANQGSEA in the germline V gene. The CDR3 spells CSVESVSNEQFF. In DNA form, the CDR3 reads TGCAGCGTTGAATCTGTGAGCAATGAGCAGTTCTTC.

The V and J genes are TRBV15 and TRBJ1-1; D is unresolved. Germline V CDR1 and CDR2: LNHNV, YYDKDF (reference sequence). The CDR3 is 12 amino acids. Between the trimmed V and J ends, which lost 5 bases and 0 bases, there was a span of 4 bases. The CDR3 DNA reads TGTGCCACCAGCCCAATGAACACTGAAGCTTTCTTT. It is translated as CATSPMNTEAFF.

The V call is TRBV2, the J call TRBJ2-1; 8 bases line up with TRBD1. The germline V gene encodes CDR1 SNHLY and CDR2 FYNNEI. The CDR3 sequence is 19 residues long. J lost 4 bases, V lost 5 bases, and 19 bases had no gene match. The CDR3 DNA reads TGTGCCAGCAGTCCCCGGGGACGGGACAGGAGCTACGGTTACAATGAGCAGTTCTTC. Residues: CASSPRGRDRSYGYNEQFF. Variable domain in full (rest from reference TRBV2 and TRBJ2-1): EPEVTQTPSHQVTQMGQEVILRCVPISNHLYFYWYRQILGQKVEFLVSFYNNEISEKSEIFDDQFSVERPDGSNFTLKIRSTKLEDSAMYFCASSPRGRDRSYGYNEQFFGPGTRLTVL.

The chain joins TRBV12-5 to TRBJ2-3; the match to TRBD1 covers 9 bases. Trimming removed 2 bases from V and 8 bases from J; junction bases left unmatched: 2. The CDR3 spans 13 residues. CDR1 is LGHNT, CDR2 FRNRAP, per germline. The CDR3 DNA follows: TGTGCTAGTGGTTTGTACAGGGGGCTTACGCAGTATTTT. Protein sequence: CASGLYRGLTQYF. Drawing the rest from reference TRBV12-5 and TRBJ2-3, the complete variable domain is DARVTQTPRHKVTEMGQEVTMRCQPILGHNTVFWYRQTMMQGLELLAYFRNRAPLDDSGMPKDRFSAEMPDATLATLKIQPSEPRDSAVYFCASGLYRGLTQYFGPGTRLTVL.

This rearrangement joins TRBV4-2 to TRBJ2-3, with no clear D. Germline CDR1 reads LGHNA; CDR2 reads YNFKEQ. This CDR3 spans 11 amino acids. Trimming pared 1 base from V and 6 bases from J, leaving 2 bases between. In nucleotides, the CDR3 is TGTGCCAGCAGCCAAGGGGATACGCAGTATTTT. The encoded protein is CASSQGDTQYF.

This clonotype was seen a handful of times. V usage is TRBV20-1 and J usage is TRBJ2-7; tentative D call: TRBD1 (5 bases). CDR1 DFQATT and CDR2 SNEGSKA come from the germline V gene (reference sequence). The CDR3 is 14 amino acids. V shed 0 bases and J shed 4 bases, with 13 bases lying between them. CDR3 loop: CSARDSQGWYEQYF. CDR3 sequence (DNA): TGCAGTGCTAGAGATTCCCAGGGTTGGTACGAGCAGTACTTC.

In this sample, this clonotype turned up many times. This chain uses TRBV12-3 or TRBV12-4 with TRBJ2-3, with D possibly TRBD2 on 6 matching bases. V lost 3 bases to trimming and J lost 5 bases, with 18 bases between them. This CDR3 contains 16 residues. CDR3 DNA sequence: TGTGCCAGCAGTTTCCCTGTAGGAGGGGAGAAAGATACGCAGTATTTT. Translation gives CASSFPVGGEKDTQYF.

The chain recombines TRBV5-1 with TRBJ2-7, with D possibly TRBD1 on 6 matching bases. Germline CDR1 and CDR2: SGHRS and YFSETQ. This CDR3 has 14 amino acids. With 6 bases removed from V and 3 bases from J, the gap between germline ends came to 16 bases. This CDR3 reads CASKYGTSLYEQYF. CDR3 bases: TGCGCCAGCAAATACGGGACATCGCTCTACGAGCAGTACTTC. The variable domain in full, with the rest retrieved from reference TRBV5-1 and TRBJ2-7, is KAGVTQTPRYLIKTRGQQVTLSCSPISGHRSVSWYQQTPGQGLQFLFEYFSETQRNKGNFPGRFSGRQFSNSRSEMNVSTLELGDSALYLCASKYGTSLYEQYFGPGTRLTVT.

The chain combines TRBV7-9 with TRBJ2-2; no definite D call. The V gene lost 3 bases and the J gene lost 6 bases, with 8 bases spanning the gap. Germline CDR1 and CDR2: SEHNR and FQNEAQ (reference sequence). The CDR3 sequence is 13 residues long. The CDR3 is CASSFGGAGELFF. CDR3 nucleotide sequence: TGTGCCAGCAGCTTCGGCGGCGCCGGGGAGCTGTTTTTT.

This clonotype has at least ten counts. The CDR3: CASSERTSGRDEQFF. CDR3 coding DNA: TGTGCCAGCAGCGAGAGGACTAGCGGGAGGGACGAGCAGTTCTTC. The chain joins TRBV9 to TRBJ2-1; TRBD2 matches at 15 bases. The CDR3 loop spans 15 amino acids. Per the germline V gene, CDR1 is SGDLS and CDR2 is YYNGEE. V dropped 3 bases and J dropped 10; count of bases not matched to a gene: 5.